This TCR beta chain was recorded in a study of shared T cell receptors in the human thymus. Repertoires were generated with immunoSEQ multiplex PCR, while TCRdb's copy carries only in-frame clones and drops some. The data contain around 730,000 clones, around 85% of them singletons. Germline CDR1 and CDR2: SGHRS and YFSETQ. The CDR3 is made up of 18 amino acids. The V segment lost 0 bases and the J segment 4 bases; nucleotides outside the gene matches: 11. This same sample was also part of a study on human thymus T cells. That paper adds: Surgeons resected thymus tissue during corrective heart surgery. Repertoires sampled from thymus and blood appeared biased in V and J gene usage. Thymic repertoires from unrelated individuals overlapped highly, related research reported.

Sequenced: thymocytes. This sequence originates from a girl less than two years old with a congenital heart defect. The chain employs TRBV5-1 and TRBJ2-2; 8 bases are shared with TRBD1. This CDR3 reads CASSLGLRTGLSTGELFF. CDR3 nucleotides: TGCGCCAGCAGCTTGGGATTGCGGACAGGGCTTAGCACCGGGGAGCTGTTTTTT.